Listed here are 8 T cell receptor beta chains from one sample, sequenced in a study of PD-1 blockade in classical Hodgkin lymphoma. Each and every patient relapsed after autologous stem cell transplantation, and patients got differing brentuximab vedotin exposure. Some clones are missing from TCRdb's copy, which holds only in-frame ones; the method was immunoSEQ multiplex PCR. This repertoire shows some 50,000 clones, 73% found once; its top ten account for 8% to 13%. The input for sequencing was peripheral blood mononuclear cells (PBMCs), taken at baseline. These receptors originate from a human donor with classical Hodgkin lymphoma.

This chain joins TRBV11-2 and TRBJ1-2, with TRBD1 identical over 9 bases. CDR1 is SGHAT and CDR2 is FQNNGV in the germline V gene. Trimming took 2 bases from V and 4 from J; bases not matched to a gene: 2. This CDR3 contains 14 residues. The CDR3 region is CASSLTGGPYGYTF. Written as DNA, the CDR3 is TGTGCCAGCAGCTTAACAGGGGGCCCCTATGGCTACACCTTC.

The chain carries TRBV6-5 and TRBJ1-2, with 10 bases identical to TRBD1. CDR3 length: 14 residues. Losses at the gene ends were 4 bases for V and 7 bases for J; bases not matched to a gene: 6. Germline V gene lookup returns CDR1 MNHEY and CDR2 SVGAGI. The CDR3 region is CASSWTGGSFGYTF. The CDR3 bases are TGTGCCAGCAGTTGGACAGGGGGAAGTTTTGGCTACACCTTC.

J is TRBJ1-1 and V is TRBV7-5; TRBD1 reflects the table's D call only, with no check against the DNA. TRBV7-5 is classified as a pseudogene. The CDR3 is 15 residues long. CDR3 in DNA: TGTGTCAGAAGCTTATCGCAGGGCATGAACACTGAAGCTTTCTTT. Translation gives CVRSLSQGMNTEAFF.

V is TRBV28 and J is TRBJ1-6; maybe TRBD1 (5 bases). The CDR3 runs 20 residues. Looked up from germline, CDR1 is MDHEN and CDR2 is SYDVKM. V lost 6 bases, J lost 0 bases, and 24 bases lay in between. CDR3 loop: CASSLYILSPGGSYNSPLHF. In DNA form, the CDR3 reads TGTGCCAGCAGCCTATATATTCTGAGCCCGGGGGGCTCCTATAATTCACCCCTCCACTTT.

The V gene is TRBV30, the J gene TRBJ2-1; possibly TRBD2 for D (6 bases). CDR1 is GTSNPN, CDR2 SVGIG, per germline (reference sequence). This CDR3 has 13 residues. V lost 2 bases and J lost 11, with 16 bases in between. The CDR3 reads CAWSLLPGSKQFF. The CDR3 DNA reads TGTGCCTGGAGTCTTTTACCCGGGAGTAAGCAGTTCTTC. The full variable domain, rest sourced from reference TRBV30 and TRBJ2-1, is SQTIHQWPATLVQPVGSPLSLECTVEGTSNPNLYWYRQAAGRGLQLLFYSVGIGQISSEVPQNLSASRPQDRQFILSSKKLLLSDSGFYLCAWSLLPGSKQFFGPGTRLTVL.

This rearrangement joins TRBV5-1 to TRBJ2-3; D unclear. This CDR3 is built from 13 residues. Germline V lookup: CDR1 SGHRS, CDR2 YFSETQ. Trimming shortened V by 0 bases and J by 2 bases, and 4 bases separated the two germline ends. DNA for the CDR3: TGCGCCAGCAGCTTGGGGGACACAGATACGCAGTATTTT. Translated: CASSLGDTDTQYF.

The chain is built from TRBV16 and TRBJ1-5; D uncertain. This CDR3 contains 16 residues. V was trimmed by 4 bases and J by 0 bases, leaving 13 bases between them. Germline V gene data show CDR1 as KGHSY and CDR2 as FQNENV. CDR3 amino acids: CASSPPDWNSNQPQHF. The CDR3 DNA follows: TGTGCCAGCAGCCCCCCGGACTGGAATAGCAATCAGCCCCAGCATTTT.

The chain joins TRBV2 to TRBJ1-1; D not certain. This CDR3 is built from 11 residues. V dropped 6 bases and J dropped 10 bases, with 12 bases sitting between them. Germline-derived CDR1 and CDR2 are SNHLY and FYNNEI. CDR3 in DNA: TGTGCCAGCAGCGCTAGAGGAACAGCTTTCTTT. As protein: CASSARGTAFF. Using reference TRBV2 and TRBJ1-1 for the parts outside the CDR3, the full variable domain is EPEVTQTPSHQVTQMGQEVILRCVPISNHLYFYWYRQILGQKVEFLVSFYNNEISEKSEIFDDQFSVERPDGSNFTLKIRSTKLEDSAMYFCASSARGTAFFGQGTRLTVV.